This entry lists 11 T cell receptor beta chains sequenced from one sample in a study of T cells after yellow fever vaccination. Via MiXCR, TCRdb re-called the 5' RACE reads, giving one row per CDR3 protein. Of 250,000 to 400,000 distinct CDR3 sequences listed, around 4.3% are singletons. The sample was PBMCs, taken 15 days after the yellow fever booster vaccination. The receptors were sampled from a man aged 18 to 30 who received the YFV17D yellow fever vaccine.

The chain joins TRBV4-3 to TRBJ2-2; possibly TRBD2 for D (5 bases). The V end lost 3 bases, the J end lost 10 bases, and 18 bases lay between the germline ends. The CDR3 has 15 residues. Germline values: CDR1 LGHNA, CDR2 YSLEER. For the CDR3, the DNA is TGCGCCAGCAGCCAGGGGAGATTCCGATCCGTGGAGCTGTTTTTT. This translates into CASSQGRFRSVELFF.

The genes are TRBV30 and TRBJ1-1; no clear D. CDR3 length: 15 amino acids. Germline V gives CDR1 GTSNPN, CDR2 SVGIG (reference sequence). The germline V and J ends were trimmed by 2 bases and 6 bases, with 19 bases remaining between them. CDR3 in DNA: TGTGCCTGGAGTCCCTCATCCGGGCCAGCTGCTGAAGCTTTCTTT. It is translated as CAWSPSSGPAAEAFF. The variable domain in full, with the rest retrieved from reference TRBV30 and TRBJ1-1, is SQTIHQWPATLVQPVGSPLSLECTVEGTSNPNLYWYRQAAGRGLQLLFYSVGIGQISSEVPQNLSASRPQDRQFILSSKKLLLSDSGFYLCAWSPSSGPAAEAFFGQGTRLTVV.

The J gene is TRBJ1-4, the V gene TRBV6-6; 9 bases fit TRBD1. Looked up from germline, CDR1 is MNHNY and CDR2 is SVGAGI (reference sequence). The J segment lost 2 bases and the V segment lost 1 base, leaving 20 bases of the junction unmatched. The CDR3 sequence is 22 residues long. The CDR3 sequence is CASSYWTPENRGRGATNEKLFF. The CDR3 DNA is TGTGCCAGCAGTTACTGGACCCCCGAAAACAGGGGGCGCGGCGCGACTAATGAAAAACTGTTTTTT.

This clonotype was observed many times. The chain links TRBV5-1 to TRBJ2-2; D is unclear. CDR1 and CDR2 (germline): SGHRS, YFSETQ. The CDR3 spans 11 residues. V dropped 7 bases and J dropped 3 bases, with 4 bases sitting between them. The CDR3 DNA follows: TGCGCCAGCTGGGACACCGGGGAGCTGTTTTTT. Residues: CASWDTGELFF.

The chain uses TRBV30 and TRBJ2-3; D not certain. V lost 1 base and J 3 bases, leaving 11 bases between the germline ends. This CDR3 is built from 14 residues. CDR1 and CDR2 (germline): GTSNPN, SVGIG (reference sequence). CDR3 coding DNA: TGTGCCTGGAGTGATCAGGTACGGACAGATACGCAGTATTTT. Its protein product is CAWSDQVRTDTQYF.

This clonotype occurred a few times. This rearrangement joins TRBV3-1 to TRBJ2-7, with D possibly TRBD1 on 6 matching bases. The V end was cut by 4 bases, the J end by 6 bases, with 19 bases between. Germline CDR1 reads LGHDT; CDR2 reads YNNKEL (reference sequence). The CDR3 has 15 residues. The CDR3 region has the DNA TGTGCCAGCAGCCGGGGGCCCGACGCCTTCTCCGAGCAGTACTTC. The encoded protein is CASSRGPDAFSEQYF.

This clonotype was counted ten times or more. This chain joins TRBV7-7 and TRBJ2-1, with TRBD1 identical over 8 bases. CDR1 and CDR2 from the germline V gene are SSHAT and FNYEAQ (reference sequence). Trimming at V came to 5 bases and at J to 8 bases, leaving 5 bases not matched to a gene. The CDR3 contains 13 residues. This CDR3 is CASSAKDRDEQFF. The CDR3 DNA follows: TGTGCCAGCAGCGCGAAGGACAGGGATGAGCAGTTCTTC.

This clonotype occurred a few times. The chain is built from TRBV5-1 and TRBJ2-6; D is unclear. Germline V gives CDR1 SGHRS, CDR2 YFSETQ. The V end was cut by 7 bases, the J end by 1 base, with 15 bases between. This CDR3 has 16 residues. CDR3 sequence reads: CASAIQAGSGANVLTF. The DNA for the CDR3 is TGCGCCAGCGCTATCCAGGCAGGATCTGGGGCCAACGTCCTGACTTTC.

This clonotype was seen at least ten times. CDR3 amino acids: CASSFGTKETQYF. CDR3 nucleotides: TGTGCCAGCAGCTTCGGGACTAAAGAGACCCAGTACTTC. The V call is TRBV7-2, the J call TRBJ2-5; 7 bases line up with TRBD2. This CDR3 region has 13 residues. Trimming cost V 3 bases and J 3 bases; bases outside gene matches: 1. Germline V gene sequence: CDR1 SGHTA, CDR2 FQGNSA. Based on the CDR3 plus reference TRBV7-2 and TRBJ2-5, the full variable domain is GAGVSQSPSNKVTEKGKDVELRCDPISGHTALYWYRQSLGQGLEFLIYFQGNSAPDKSGLPSDRFSAERTGGSVSTLTIQRTQQEDSAVYLCASSFGTKETQYFGPGTRLLVL.

At least ten counts were recorded for this clonotype. The chain carries TRBV6-2 or TRBV6-3 and TRBJ2-7, with TRBD1 identical over 8 bases. CDR1 and CDR2 (germline): MNHEY, SVGEGT. V gave up 2 bases and J gave up 3 bases; unmatched junction bases: 3. CDR3 length equals 14 residues. CDR3 bases: TGTGCCAGCAGTTACCTGACAGGGGTCTACGAGCAGTACTTC. Translated: CASSYLTGVYEQYF.

This clonotype was observed a handful of times. V gene TRBV27 combines with J gene TRBJ2-5; tentatively, D is TRBD1 (5 bases). Germline assignment: CDR1 MNHEY and CDR2 SMNVEV (reference sequence). V lost 4 bases and J lost 5, with 20 bases in between. This CDR3 spans 16 amino acids. The DNA of the CDR3 is TGTGCCAGCAGTTACGGTCCCCTTGGGGCGACGGAGACCCAGTACTTC. Its protein product is CASSYGPLGATETQYF.